A selection of T cell receptor beta chains follows, all from one sample in a study of OX40 agonist ivuxolimab in advanced cancers. Clones were sequenced by immunoSEQ multiplex PCR, and TCRdb holds only the in-frame ones, with some missing. The data hold more than 95,000 clones, with around 92% observed a single time. The sequencing used CD4+ or CD8+ T cells sorted from blood, collected in a trial of the OX40 agonist ivuxolimab. The receptors here all came from an adult with an advanced solid tumor such as melanoma, head and neck, liver or kidney cancer. Both conserved end residues are part of each CDR3. Fields, in order: V gene, clone size, D gene, J gene, CDR3 DNA, CDR3 protein. The D gene is left open where the match is weak. Not every row has a clone size; where given, it reads once, few, many or a size class.

TRBV28	-	-	TRBJ1-2	TGTGCCAGCAGTTTATCTAAGCCTTGGGGCTACACCTTC	CASSLSKPWGYTF
TRBV7-9	-	-	TRBJ2-5	TGTGCCAGCAGCTTCGATCGGGAGACCCAGTACTTC	CASSFDRETQYF
TRBV7-8	-	-	TRBJ1-2	TGTGCCAGCAGCTTAGGGGGGGGCGGTGGCTACACCTTC	CASSLGGGGGYTF
TRBV28	-	-	TRBJ2-1	TGTGCCAGCAGCAGATATAGAATCCATGAGCAGTTCTTC	CASSRYRIHEQFF
TRBV28	-	-	TRBJ1-1	TGTGCCAGCAGTTTTTCCGGGCCAGGAACTGAAGCTTTCTTT	CASSFSGPGTEAFF
TRBV19	-	-	TRBJ2-7	TGTGCCAGTAGTGGCACTACCGGTCCCGGCGAGCAGTACTTC	CASSGTTGPGEQYF
TRBV5-1	-	-	TRBJ2-3	TGCGCCAGCAGGCAGGGCGGACTCGGCACAGATACGCAGTATTTT	CASRQGGLGTDTQYF
TRBV11-2	-	-	TRBJ2-3	TGTGCCAGCAGCTTAAGAAGCAGTGGGCCCGGGGGCACAGATACGCAGTATTTT	CASSLRSSGPGGTDTQYF
TRBV7-2	-	-	TRBJ1-3	TGTGCCAGCAGCTTAGTCGGTTCCTCTGGAAACACCATATATTTT	CASSLVGSSGNTIYF
TRBV9	-	TRBD1	TRBJ2-7	TGTGCCAGCAGCCCCCGGACAGGGCCGTACGAGCAGTACTTC	CASSPRTGPYEQYF
TRBV9	once	-	TRBJ2-5	TGTGCCAGCAGCGTGGCGACGTCCCAAGAGACCCAGTACTTC	CASSVATSQETQYF
TRBV9	-	-	TRBJ1-1	TGTGCCAGCAGCCCCCGCAGAGACAGGAACACTGAAGCTTTCTTT	CASSPRRDRNTEAFF
TRBV7-2	-	TRBD2	TRBJ2-5	TGTGCCAGCAGCTTAGTTCCGGAACTAGCGGGGTACCAAGAGACCCAGTACTTC	CASSLVPELAGYQETQYF
TRBV9	-	-	TRBJ1-4	TGTGCCAGCAGCCCTACTAGAGGGAGTGAAAAACTGTTTTTT	CASSPTRGSEKLFF
TRBV11-2	few	-	TRBJ1-1	TGTGCCAGCAGCCAGCAGGGCCTGGTCGCTGAAGCTTTCTTT	CASSQQGLVAEAFF
TRBV7-3	-	-	TRBJ1-1	TGTGCCAGCAGCTTAGGAATTGACACTGAAGCTTTCTTT	CASSLGIDTEAFF
TRBV5-4	-	-	TRBJ1-4	TGTGCCAGCAGCTCCCGGGGGCCCGCTGGTGAAAAACTGTTTTTT	CASSSRGPAGEKLFF
TRBV18	-	-	TRBJ1-5	TGTGCCAGCTCCACAGATCTGGATCAGCCCCAGCATTTT	CASSTDLDQPQHF
TRBV5-1	-	-	TRBJ1-2	TGCGCCAGCAGCCCCCGGACGGCGGGGGGCTTCTATGGCTACACCTTC	CASSPRTAGGFYGYTF
TRBV6-6	-	-	TRBJ2-3	TGTGCCAGCAGTTACCCCCAGTCGAGCACAGATACGCAGTATTTT	CASSYPQSSTDTQYF
TRBV9	-	TRBD2	TRBJ2-7	TGTGCCAGCAGCGTAGCTAGCGGGAGTACTACTTACGAGCAGTACTTC	CASSVASGSTTYEQYF
TRBV7-2	-	-	TRBJ2-7	TGTGCCAGCAGCTTGGCCCTACAGGGAGCCTACGAGCAGTACTTC	CASSLALQGAYEQYF
TRBV5-4	-	-	TRBJ1-6	TGTGCCAGCAGCTTGGACAGGGATAATTCACCCCTCCACTTT	CASSLDRDNSPLHF
TRBV7-2	-	-	TRBJ1-5	TGTGCCAGCAGCTTGGGTTTGAACCAGCAGCCCCAGCATTTT	CASSLGLNQQPQHF
TRBV7-8	-	TRBD1	TRBJ2-4	TGTGCCAGCAGCTTAGATCCAGGGGGCATTCAGTACTTC	CASSLDPGGIQYF
TRBV19	-	TRBD1	TRBJ2-5	TGTGCCAGTGGGGCGGGACAGGGGTACCAAGAGACCCAGTACTTC	CASGAGQGYQETQYF
TRBV7-8	few	-	TRBJ2-1	TGTGCCAGCACCTCTGGAGGAAACAGCAACAATGAGCAGTTCTTC	CASTSGGNSNNEQFF
TRBV7-2	-	TRBD1	TRBJ1-6	TGTGCCAGCAGCTTAGCAGGACAGGGGGCGAATTCACCCCTCCACTTT	CASSLAGQGANSPLHF
TRBV5-4	-	-	TRBJ2-1	TGTGCCAGCAGCTTCGCCGTAGGGGCGGGACCATACAATGAGCAGTTCTTC	CASSFAVGAGPYNEQFF
TRBV9	few	-	TRBJ1-1	TGTGCCAGCAGCGTAGATTACACTGAAGCTTTCTTT	CASSVDYTEAFF
TRBV7-3	-	-	TRBJ2-3	TGTGCCAGCAGCTTAGGCGGGAAAAAAACAGATACGCAGTATTTT	CASSLGGKKTDTQYF
TRBV9	-	-	TRBJ2-7	TGTGCCAGCAGCGTAGGGCAAACAGGGAGCTACTACGAGCAGTACTTC	CASSVGQTGSYYEQYF
TRBV9	-	-	TRBJ2-1	TGTGCCAGCAGCGTAGAGGATATTCTGGGGGGATTCTCCTACAATGAGCAGTTCTTC	CASSVEDILGGFSYNEQFF
TRBV7-2	-	-	TRBJ2-1	TGTGCCAGCAGCTTCCCCAGCCGGGGTTTCCGGGACTACAATGAGCAGTTCTTC	CASSFPSRGFRDYNEQFF
TRBV6-5	-	-	TRBJ2-5	TGTGCCAGCAGGGAGGAGTTGACAGAGACCCAGTACTTC	CASREELTETQYF
TRBV19	-	-	TRBJ1-1	TGTGCCAGTAGTATAGTCGGCAGCGGGGCACCTGAAGCTTTCTTT	CASSIVGSGAPEAFF
TRBV18	-	-	TRBJ2-2	TGTGCCAGCTCACTTCAGAACACCGGGGAGCTGTTTTTT	CASSLQNTGELFF
TRBV19	-	-	TRBJ2-4	TGTGCCAGCGATACGGAGGGGGGGCCGAGGGCCAAAAACATTCAGTACTTC	CASDTEGGPRAKNIQYF
TRBV18	-	-	TRBJ2-3	TGTGCCAGCTCACCAGGCACAGATACGCAGTATTTT	CASSPGTDTQYF
TRBV7-9	-	TRBD2	TRBJ2-5	TGTGCCAGCAGCTCCCCGACTAGCGGCATCCAAGAGACCCAGTACTTC	CASSSPTSGIQETQYF
TRBV19	-	-	TRBJ1-5	TGTGCCAGTTCCAGGGAGGGACAATATAGCAATCAGCCCCAGCATTTT	CASSREGQYSNQPQHF
TRBV20-1	-	-	TRBJ2-5	TGCAGTGCTAGGCGGGAGACCCAGTACTTC	CSARRETQYF
TRBV7-9	-	-	TRBJ2-5	TGTGCCAGCAGCTTAGTTCGGGGGATGGAAGAGACCCAGTACTTC	CASSLVRGMEETQYF
TRBV7-3	-	-	TRBJ1-6	TGTGCCAGCAGCCCTGGATCTGCGGCCTCACCCCTCCACTTT	CASSPGSAASPLHF
TRBV7-7	-	TRBD2	TRBJ2-2	TGTGCTAGCAGCTTGGGACTAGCGGGAGCGGCAGGGACCGGGGAGCTGTTTTTT	CASSLGLAGAAGTGELFF
TRBV18	-	-	TRBJ2-5	TGTGCCAGCTCACCACAGGAGACCCAGTACTTC	CASSPQETQYF
TRBV7-6	once	-	TRBJ2-2	TGTGCCAGCAGCTCCTTTACGAACACCGGGGAGCTGTTTTTT	CASSSFTNTGELFF
TRBV7-8	-	-	TRBJ1-2	TGTGCCAGCAGCCTAGAACAGGGCAACTATGGCTACACCTTC	CASSLEQGNYGYTF
TRBV7-9	few	-	TRBJ1-5	TGTGCCAGCAGCGTACAGGAGCTCAATCAGCCCCAGCATTTT	CASSVQELNQPQHF
TRBV4-2	once	TRBD1	TRBJ2-2	TGTGCCAGCAGGCGGGACAGGGGGCAGGCGAACACCGGGGAGCTGTTTTTT	CASRRDRGQANTGELFF
TRBV18	-	-	TRBJ1-1	TGTGCCAGCTCACCATTATCCAGCTCTGAAGCTTTCTTT	CASSPLSSSEAFF
TRBV4-1	-	TRBD1	TRBJ2-3	TGCGCCAGCAGCCGGACCGGGACAGGGACTGGAGTTGATACGCAGTATTTT	CASSRTGTGTGVDTQYF
TRBV7-2	-	-	TRBJ1-5	TGTGCCAGCAGCTTAGTAACAGGTAGCTCCAATCAGCCCCAGCATTTT	CASSLVTGSSNQPQHF
TRBV19	-	-	TRBJ2-7	TGTGCCAGTAGTCCAGGGCTCTACGAGCAGTACTTC	CASSPGLYEQYF
TRBV11-2	-	TRBD1	TRBJ2-1	TGTGCCAGCAGCTTAGGGACAGGGGACAATGAGCAGTTCTTC	CASSLGTGDNEQFF
TRBV18	-	-	TRBJ2-5	TGTGCCAGCTCACCACCGATGGATTTTGGGACCCAGTACTTC	CASSPPMDFGTQYF
TRBV30	once	-	TRBJ1-5	TGTGCCTGGACCGGGAATAGCAATCAGCCCCAGCATTTT	CAWTGNSNQPQHF
TRBV19	-	-	TRBJ2-1	TGTGCCAGTACAACAGGCCGGCCTTGGACGGATGAGCAGTTCTTC	CASTTGRPWTDEQFF